This entry lists 14 T cell receptor beta chains sequenced from one sample in a study of OX40 agonist ivuxolimab in advanced cancers. TCRdb's copy holds only in-frame clones and misses some; the assay was immunoSEQ multiplex PCR. This sample has tens of thousands of clones, with more than 85% found just once. Material: CD4+ or CD8+ T cells sorted from blood, obtained in a trial of the OX40 agonist ivuxolimab. The receptors shown here come from an adult with an advanced solid tumor such as melanoma, head and neck, liver or kidney cancer.

This clone was seen once. This chain joins TRBV5-6 and TRBJ1-4; no definite D call. V was cut by 3 bases and J by 4 bases, with 16 bases left in between. The V gene's germline CDR1 is SGHDT and CDR2 YYEEEE. This CDR3 contains 16 residues. CDR3 sequence: CASSYRTLPYNEKLFF. The CDR3 coding sequence is TGTGCCAGCAGCTATCGGACCCTCCCTTATAATGAAAAACTGTTTTTT.

This chain links TRBV6-1 with TRBJ1-5; TRBD1 agrees at 7 bases. CDR3 size: 16 residues. The junction had 9 bases not matched to a gene; V was cut back by 3 bases and J by 4 bases. Germline CDR1 and CDR2: MNHNS and SASEGT. The CDR3, as DNA: TGTGCCAGCAGTGATTGGAGGGGGCTTGGAAATCAGCCCCAGCATTTT. It translates to CASSDWRGLGNQPQHF.

The gene calls are TRBV28 and TRBJ1-3; maybe TRBD1 (5 bases). Deletions cut 1 base from V and 4 bases from J, with 11 bases between. The CDR3 has 15 amino acids. Germline V gives CDR1 MDHEN, CDR2 SYDVKM. CDR3 nucleotides: TGTGCCAGCAGTTTATTCCGGGACCGAGGAAACACCATATATTTT. It is translated as CASSLFRDRGNTIYF.

The chain combines TRBV9 with TRBJ1-1, with 8 positions matching TRBD1. Unmatched junction bases numbered 10, after V lost 0 bases and J lost 3 bases. The CDR3 is 17 amino acids. The germline V gene encodes CDR1 SGDLS and CDR2 YYNGEE. The chain's CDR3 is CASSVAATGVGDTEAFF. The CDR3 nucleotides are TGTGCCAGCAGCGTAGCTGCGACAGGGGTCGGCGACACTGAAGCTTTCTTT.

The chain combines TRBV9 with TRBJ2-2; tentative D call: TRBD1 (6 bases). Trimming pared 2 bases from V and 0 bases from J, leaving 11 bases between. Per germline, CDR1 SGDLS and CDR2 YYNGEE. The CDR3 has 16 residues. The CDR3 DNA follows: TGTGCCAGCAGCGTTCTAAGGACAGCGAACACCGGGGAGCTGTTTTTT. Translating gives CASSVLRTANTGELFF.

The V gene is TRBV2, the J gene TRBJ2-4, with D perhaps matching TRBD2 (6 bases). V was shortened by 2 bases and J by 0 bases, with 8 bases between the two germline ends. Germline V lookup: CDR1 SNHLY, CDR2 FYNNEI. CDR3 size: 15 residues. The DNA of the CDR3 is TGTGCCAGCAGTGAACCGGGACTAGCCAAAAACATTCAGTACTTC. This gives the protein CASSEPGLAKNIQYF.

This chain links TRBV30 with TRBJ2-3; maybe TRBD1 (5 bases). The CDR3 contains 13 residues. Per the germline V gene, CDR1 is GTSNPN and CDR2 is SVGIG (reference sequence). Trimming removed 4 bases from V and 2 bases from J, with 10 bases in between. CDR3 nucleotide sequence: TGTGCCTGGACAGGACAATCCACAGATACGCAGTATTTT. It specifies CAWTGQSTDTQYF.

V is TRBV7-8 and J is TRBJ1-5, with D perhaps matching TRBD1 (6 bases). The length of the CDR3 is 17 residues. The V gene's germline CDR1 is SGHVS and CDR2 FQNEAQ. V was cut by 2 bases and J by 6 bases, with 20 bases left in between. In DNA, the CDR3 is TGTGCCAGCAGCTTACGGCACAGGGAATGGGGCAGTCAGCCCCAGCATTTT. It encodes CASSLRHREWGSQPQHF.

The V call is TRBV28, the J call TRBJ2-7; D is ambiguous. Germline assignment: CDR1 MDHEN and CDR2 SYDVKM. The CDR3 covers 14 residues. Trimming stripped 6 bases from V and 6 bases from J, with 18 bases between. The CDR3, as DNA: TGTGCCAGCAGCTCAGACTCGTACCATGGCGAGCAGTACTTC. Translating it yields CASSSDSYHGEQYF.

The V gene is TRBV19, the J gene TRBJ1-1, with TRBD1 identical over 9 bases. The CDR3 is 14 residues long. CDR1 and CDR2 from the germline V gene are LNHDA and SQIVND (reference sequence). The ends lost 6 bases at V and 6 bases at J; junction bases unmatched: 8. Here the CDR3 reads CASRRQGGPPEAFF. The CDR3 bases are TGTGCCAGTAGACGACAGGGGGGGCCACCTGAAGCTTTCTTT.

The chain employs TRBV2 and TRBJ2-3; D not resolved. The CDR3 contains 16 residues. Germline CDR1 reads SNHLY; CDR2 reads FYNNEI. Trimming removed 7 bases at V and 1 base at J, with 18 bases between. CDR3 sequence (DNA): TGTGCCAGCAAACTATCTCCAGGATTAGGCACAGATACGCAGTATTTT. Residues: CASKLSPGLGTDTQYF.

The J gene is TRBJ2-2, the V gene TRBV23-1; D may be TRBD2 (5 bases). TRBV23-1 is marked as an open reading frame, function uncertain. This CDR3 is 16 amino acids long. Trimming took off 4 bases at V and 3 bases at J, with 15 bases between the two ends. CDR3 sequence: CASSPLRKGDTGELFF. CDR3 nucleotides: TGCGCCAGCAGTCCCCTAAGAAAGGGAGACACCGGGGAGCTGTTTTTT.

This clone has only one observation. The rearrangement joins TRBV5-1 to TRBJ1-4, with D maybe TRBD1 (6 bases). V was clipped by 2 bases and J by 7 bases, with 12 bases between them. This CDR3 has 14 residues. Per the germline V gene, CDR1 is SGHRS and CDR2 is YFSETQ. The CDR3 DNA sequence: TGCGCCAGCAGCTTACAGGGTTTCAGTGAAAAACTGTTTTTT. Encoded protein: CASSLQGFSEKLFF.

This clone came up a few times. This sequence joins TRBV6-1 and TRBJ1-2; D is unresolved. The ends were cut back, 1 base at V and 2 bases at J, with 8 bases in the middle. Germline V lookup: CDR1 MNHNS, CDR2 SASEGT. This CDR3 has 14 amino acids. The CDR3 spells CASSEGVGNYGYTF. For the CDR3, the DNA is TGTGCCAGCAGTGAAGGGGTCGGGAACTATGGCTACACCTTC.